Listed below are T cell receptor beta chains from one sample, sequenced in a study of OX40 agonist ivuxolimab in advanced cancers. The repertoire was sequenced with immunoSEQ multiplex PCR; TCRdb's copy has only in-frame clones and lacks some. The sample includes over 75,000 clones, 80% to 90% of them seen just once. Material: CD4+ or CD8+ T cells sorted from blood, obtained in a trial of the OX40 agonist ivuxolimab. The receptors were gathered from an adult with an advanced solid tumor such as melanoma, head and neck, liver or kidney cancer. The CDR3 runs from the conserved cysteine through the conserved F or W. The D gene is left open where the match is weak. Clone size, where shown, is once, few, many, or a class for clones that have expanded.

>TRBD1|.|TRBJ2-7|TRBV28
CASSSTGGYEQYF
TGTGCCAGCAGTTCAACAGGGGGCTACGAGCAGTACTTC
>TRBD2|once|TRBJ2-1|TRBV5-6
CASRPGLADYNEQFF
TGTGCCAGCAGGCCCGGTCTAGCGGATTACAATGAGCAGTTCTTC
>.|.|TRBJ1-2|TRBV28
CASSDPRDTLHGGYTF
TGTGCCAGCAGCGACCCGAGGGACACTCTTCATGGTGGCTACACCTTC
>.|few|TRBJ1-4|TRBV15
CATSRGQTINEKLFF
TGTGCCACCAGCAGAGGGCAGACAATTAATGAAAAACTGTTTTTT
>TRBD1|.|TRBJ2-6|TRBV2
CASRATGAGANVLTF
TGTGCCAGCAGAGCAACAGGGGCTGGGGCCAACGTCCTGACTTTC
>TRBD1|.|TRBJ2-6|TRBV15
CATSRMGQVPGANVLTF
TGTGCCACCAGCAGAATGGGACAGGTCCCTGGGGCCAACGTCCTGACTTTC
>TRBD2|.|TRBJ2-3|TRBV6-5
CASSYSRLAGGAQYF
TGTGCCAGCAGTTACTCGAGGCTAGCGGGAGGGGCGCAGTATTTT
>TRBD1|once|TRBJ2-2|TRBV6-5
CASSRQGLNTGELFF
TGTGCCAGCAGCCGACAGGGCCTGAACACCGGGGAGCTGTTTTTT
>TRBD2|.|TRBJ2-7|TRBV11-2
CASSLMTSVSYEQYF
TGTGCCAGCAGCTTGATGACTAGCGTCTCTTACGAGCAGTACTTC
>TRBD2|.|TRBJ2-5|TRBV5-4
CASSPGGVETQYF
TGTGCCAGCAGCCCCGGGGGGGTGGAGACCCAGTACTTC
>TRBD1|.|TRBJ2-2|TRBV5-4
CASSPSGGRIGELFF
TGTGCCAGCAGCCCATCAGGGGGCAGGATCGGGGAGCTGTTTTTT
>.|.|TRBJ2-5|TRBV2
CASSEAGTEEETQYF
TGTGCCAGCAGTGAAGCGGGAACGGAAGAAGAGACCCAGTACTTC
>.|few|TRBJ2-1|TRBV19
CASSIGGRGSYNEQFF
TGTGCCAGTAGTATAGGAGGCAGGGGCTCCTACAATGAGCAGTTCTTC
>.|.|TRBJ1-1|TRBV29-1
CSGLRVGNTEAFF
TGCAGCGGCCTCCGGGTCGGGAACACTGAAGCTTTCTTT
>.|.|TRBJ1-2|TRBV21-1
CASSYNDRDRDGYTF
TGTGCCAGCAGCTACAACGACAGGGACAGAGATGGCTACACCTTC
>TRBD1|.|TRBJ2-5|TRBV28
CASSFTQAGGSETQYF
TGTGCCAGCAGTTTTACTCAGGCAGGGGGCTCTGAGACCCAGTACTTC
>.|.|TRBJ2-2|TRBV11-3
CASSLTASPGELFF
TGTGCCAGCAGCTTGACGGCTAGCCCTGGGGAGCTGTTTTTT
>.|once|TRBJ1-1|TRBV7-6
CASSLAGGNTEAFF
TGTGCCAGCAGCTTAGCAGGCGGGAACACTGAAGCTTTCTTT
>.|.|TRBJ1-5|TRBV18
CASSPVELAGQYSNQPQHF
TGTGCCAGCTCACCCGTCGAGTTGGCGGGCCAATATAGCAATCAGCCCCAGCATTTT
>TRBD1|.|TRBJ1-2|TRBV7-3
CASSEQGALYGYTF
TGTGCCAGCAGCGAGCAGGGGGCGCTCTATGGCTACACCTTC
>TRBD1|.|TRBJ1-2|TRBV7-9
CASSLGNRGNGYTF
TGTGCCAGCAGCTTAGGTAACAGGGGTAACGGCTACACCTTC
>TRBD1|few|TRBJ1-4|TRBV4-3
CASSPTGINEKLFF
TGCGCCAGCAGCCCGACAGGGATTAATGAAAAACTGTTTTTT
>TRBD2|.|TRBJ2-3|TRBV5-1
CASSLGGLAGQDTQYF
TGCGCCAGCAGCTTGGGCGGACTAGCGGGGCAAGATACGCAGTATTTT
>.|few|TRBJ2-3|TRBV9
CASSALRGTDTQYF
TGTGCCAGCAGTGCCCTCCGAGGCACAGATACGCAGTATTTT
>.|.|TRBJ1-2|TRBV29-1
CSVPDGPGNYGYTF
TGCAGCGTTCCGGATGGTCCGGGGAACTATGGCTACACCTTC
>.|.|TRBJ1-1|TRBV5-1
CASGAGRGEYTEAFF
TGCGCCAGCGGGGCCGGGAGGGGAGAGTACACTGAAGCTTTCTTT
>.|.|TRBJ2-3|TRBV4-2
CASSQAGTDTQYF
TGTGCCAGCAGCCAGGCCGGAACGGATACGCAGTATTTT
>.|.|TRBJ2-1|TRBV7-2
CASSLERPWYNEQFF
TGTGCCAGCAGCTTGGAACGACCTTGGTACAATGAGCAGTTCTTC
>.|.|TRBJ1-2|TRBV29-1
CSAYSGLSGYTF
TGCAGCGCCTACTCGGGACTGAGTGGCTACACCTTC
>.|.|TRBJ1-3|TRBV6-5
CASRQGSSGNTIYF
TGTGCCAGCAGACAAGGCAGCTCTGGAAACACCATATATTTT
>TRBD2|.|TRBJ2-5|TRBV7-2
CASSFLAGETETQYF
TGTGCCAGCAGCTTCTTGGCGGGAGAAACGGAGACCCAGTACTTC
>.|once|TRBJ2-2|TRBV5-3
CARSTSEKNTGELFF
TGTGCCAGAAGCACGTCAGAGAAGAACACCGGGGAGCTGTTTTTT
>.|.|TRBJ1-1|TRBV5-4
CASRGVAATNTEAFF
TGTGCCAGCAGGGGTGTGGCAGCAACAAACACTGAAGCTTTCTTT
>TRBD1|.|TRBJ2-7|TRBV5-1
CASSLEGTGFYEQYF
TGCGCCAGCAGCTTGGAGGGGACAGGGTTTTACGAGCAGTACTTC
>.|.|TRBJ2-5|TRBV29-1
CSVLLGQETQYF
TGCAGCGTTTTACTAGGCCAAGAGACCCAGTACTTC
>TRBD2|.|TRBJ2-3|TRBV5-1
CASSLLAGEADTQYF
TGCGCCAGCAGCTTGCTAGCGGGAGAAGCAGATACGCAGTATTTT
>TRBD1|few|TRBJ1-2|TRBV30
CAWNAGTGGGYTF
TGTGCCTGGAACGCAGGGACAGGGGGCGGCTACACCTTC
>TRBD2|.|TRBJ2-5|TRBV11-3
CASSLGIAGQETQYF
TGTGCCAGCAGCTTAGGGATAGCGGGCCAAGAGACCCAGTACTTC
>.|.|TRBJ1-2|TRBV29-1
CSVEGGKGYTF
TGCAGCGTTGAGGGGGGAAAGGGCTACACCTTC
>.|once|TRBJ2-7|TRBV5-5
CASSRAGSYEQYF
TGTGCCAGCAGCAGGGCGGGCTCCTACGAGCAGTACTTC
>.|.|TRBJ1-1|TRBV28
CASSVIWVVNTEAFF
TGTGCCAGCAGTGTGATATGGGTGGTAAACACTGAAGCTTTCTTT
>.|.|TRBJ1-6|TRBV19
CASSIGDWGDSPLHF
TGTGCCAGTAGTATAGGGGACTGGGGCGATTCACCCCTCCACTTT
>.|.|TRBJ1-5|TRBV10-2
CASSEKMVQPQHF
TGCGCCAGCAGTGAGAAGATGGTTCAGCCCCAGCATTTT
>TRBD2|.|TRBJ2-1|TRBV12-5
CASGPQRGYNEQFF
TGTGCTAGTGGTCCCCAGCGGGGTTACAATGAGCAGTTCTTC
>.|.|TRBJ1-1|TRBV6-6
CASSSTLLDTEAFF
TGTGCCAGCAGTTCCACTTTGCTGGACACTGAAGCTTTCTTT
>.|.|TRBJ1-1|TRBV6-1
CAITEIALNTEAFF
TGTGCCATCACCGAGATTGCGCTGAACACTGAAGCTTTCTTT
>TRBD1|.|TRBJ2-6|TRBV5-1
CASSSNTGQGANVLTF
TGCGCCAGCAGCTCTAACACGGGACAGGGGGCCAACGTCCTGACTTTC
>.|.|TRBJ2-5|TRBV5-4
CASSGGAQETQYF
TGTGCCAGCAGCGGGGGGGCCCAAGAGACCCAGTACTTC
>.|.|TRBJ1-5|TRBV6-6
CASTIIGNQPQHF
TGTGCCAGCACGATAATAGGCAATCAGCCCCAGCATTTT
>.|few|TRBJ2-3|TRBV28
CASFWSGTDTQYF
TGTGCCAGCTTCTGGAGTGGCACAGATACGCAGTATTTT
>TRBD2|.|TRBJ2-2|TRBV10-1
CASSLAGNTGELFF
TGCGCCAGCAGTTTAGCGGGAAACACCGGGGAGCTGTTTTTT
>.|.|TRBJ1-6|TRBV5-1
CASSFTEGGTSPLHF
TGCGCCAGCAGCTTTACTGAAGGGGGTACATCACCCCTCCACTTT
>.|.|TRBJ2-1|TRBV27
CASSLGVEQFF
TGTGCCAGCAGTCTGGGGGTTGAGCAGTTCTTC
>TRBD2|.|TRBJ2-1|TRBV28
CASSLFRLAGGGEQFF
TGTGCCAGCAGTTTATTCCGTCTAGCGGGAGGAGGGGAGCAGTTCTTC
>TRBD2|.|TRBJ2-7|TRBV14
CASSTGTSGPYEQYF
TGTGCCAGCAGCACCGGGACTAGCGGTCCCTACGAGCAGTACTTC
>.|.|TRBJ2-1|TRBV21-1
CASSLNHPLRSSYNEQFF
TGTGCCAGCAGCTTAAACCACCCCTTGCGGAGCTCCTACAATGAGCAGTTCTTC
>.|.|TRBJ2-7|TRBV15
CATSRDLGPGVSYEQYF
TGTGCCACCAGCAGAGATCTTGGGCCAGGGGTTTCTTACGAGCAGTACTTC
>TRBD2|once|TRBJ2-7|TRBV4-1
CASSQDAGLAGVEQYF
TGCGCCAGCAGCCAAGATGCGGGGCTAGCGGGAGTCGAGCAGTACTTC
>.|.|TRBJ1-5|TRBV7-9
CASSLDGLSPQHF
TGTGCCAGCAGCTTAGATGGGTTGTCGCCCCAGCATTTT